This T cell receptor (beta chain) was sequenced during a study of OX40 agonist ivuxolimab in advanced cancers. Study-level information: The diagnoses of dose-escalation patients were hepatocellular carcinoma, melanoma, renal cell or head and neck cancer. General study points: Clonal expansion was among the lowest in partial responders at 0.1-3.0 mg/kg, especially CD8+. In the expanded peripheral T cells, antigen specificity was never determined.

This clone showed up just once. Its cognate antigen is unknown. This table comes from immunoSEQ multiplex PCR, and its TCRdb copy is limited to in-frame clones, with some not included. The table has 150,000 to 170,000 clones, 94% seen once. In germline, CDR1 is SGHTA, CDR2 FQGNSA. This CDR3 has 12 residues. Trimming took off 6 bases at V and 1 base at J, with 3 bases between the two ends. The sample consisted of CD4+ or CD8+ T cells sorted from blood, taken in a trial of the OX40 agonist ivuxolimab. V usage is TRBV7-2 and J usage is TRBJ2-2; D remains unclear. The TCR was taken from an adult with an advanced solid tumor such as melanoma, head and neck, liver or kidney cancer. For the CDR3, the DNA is TGTGCCAGCAGGTGGAACACCGGGGAGCTGTTTTTT. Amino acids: CASRWNTGELFF.